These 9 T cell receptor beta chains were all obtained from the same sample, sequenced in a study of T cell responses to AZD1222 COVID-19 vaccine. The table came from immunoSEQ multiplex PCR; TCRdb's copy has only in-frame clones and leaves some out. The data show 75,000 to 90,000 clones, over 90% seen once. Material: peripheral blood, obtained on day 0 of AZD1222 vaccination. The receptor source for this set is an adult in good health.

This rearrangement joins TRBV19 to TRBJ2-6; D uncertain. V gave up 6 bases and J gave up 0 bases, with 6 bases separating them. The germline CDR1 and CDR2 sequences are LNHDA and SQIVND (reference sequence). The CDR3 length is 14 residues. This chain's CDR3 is CASRLGSGANVLTF. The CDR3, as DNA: TGTGCCAGTAGGCTCGGCTCTGGGGCCAACGTCCTGACTTTC.

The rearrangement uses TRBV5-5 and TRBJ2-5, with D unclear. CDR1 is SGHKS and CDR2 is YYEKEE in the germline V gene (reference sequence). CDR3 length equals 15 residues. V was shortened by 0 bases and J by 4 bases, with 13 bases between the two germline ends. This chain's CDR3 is CASSLARTLGETQYF. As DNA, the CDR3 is TGTGCCAGCAGCTTGGCCCGGACCCTCGGAGAGACCCAGTACTTC. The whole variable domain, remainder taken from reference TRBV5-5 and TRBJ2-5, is DAGVTQSPTHLIKTRGQQVTLRCSPISGHKSVSWYQQVLGQGPQFIFQYYEKEERGRGNFPDRFSARQFPNYSSELNVNALLLGDSALYLCASSLARTLGETQYFGPGTRLLVL.

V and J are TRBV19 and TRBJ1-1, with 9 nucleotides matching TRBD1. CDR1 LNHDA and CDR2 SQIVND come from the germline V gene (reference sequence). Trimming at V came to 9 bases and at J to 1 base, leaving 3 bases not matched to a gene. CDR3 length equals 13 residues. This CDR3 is CASRDRANTEAFF. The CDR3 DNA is TGTGCCAGCCGGGACAGGGCGAACACTGAAGCTTTCTTT.

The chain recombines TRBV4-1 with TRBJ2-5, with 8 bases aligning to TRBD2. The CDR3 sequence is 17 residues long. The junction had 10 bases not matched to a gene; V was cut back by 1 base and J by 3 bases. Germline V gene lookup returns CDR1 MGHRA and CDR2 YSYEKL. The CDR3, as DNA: TGCGCCAGCAGCCAAGGGCCCGATCTAGCGGGCGAAGAGACCCAGTACTTC. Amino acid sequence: CASSQGPDLAGEETQYF.

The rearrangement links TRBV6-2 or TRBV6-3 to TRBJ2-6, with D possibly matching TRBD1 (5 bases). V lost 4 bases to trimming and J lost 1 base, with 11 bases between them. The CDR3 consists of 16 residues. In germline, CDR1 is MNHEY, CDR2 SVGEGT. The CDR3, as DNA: TGTGCCAGCAGTTTCAGACAGACGTCTGGGGCCAACGTCCTGACTTTC. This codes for CASSFRQTSGANVLTF.

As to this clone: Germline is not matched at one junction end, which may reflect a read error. The CDR3 spells CASSLGPKTGMLQFF. CDR3 DNA sequence: TGTGCTAGCAGCTTGGGACCGAAAACCGGGATGCTGCAGTTCTTC. V is TRBV7-7 and J is TRBJ2-1; either TRBD1 or TRBD2 may supply D (5 bases each). The CDR3 extends over 15 amino acids. Germline V gene lookup returns CDR1 SSHAT and CDR2 FNYEAQ (reference sequence).

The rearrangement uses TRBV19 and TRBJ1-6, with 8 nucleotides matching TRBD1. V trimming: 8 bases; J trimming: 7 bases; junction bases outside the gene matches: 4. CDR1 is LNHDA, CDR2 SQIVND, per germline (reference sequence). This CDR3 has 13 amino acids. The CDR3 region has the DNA TGTGCCAGTTTGGACAGGGACAATTCACCCCTCCACTTT. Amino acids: CASLDRDNSPLHF. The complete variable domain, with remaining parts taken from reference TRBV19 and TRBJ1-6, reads DGGITQSPKYLFRKEGQNVTLSCEQNLNHDAMYWYRQDPGQGLRLIYYSQIVNDFQKGDIAEGYSVSREKKESFPLTVTSAQKNPTAFYLCASLDRDNSPLHFGNGTRLTVT.

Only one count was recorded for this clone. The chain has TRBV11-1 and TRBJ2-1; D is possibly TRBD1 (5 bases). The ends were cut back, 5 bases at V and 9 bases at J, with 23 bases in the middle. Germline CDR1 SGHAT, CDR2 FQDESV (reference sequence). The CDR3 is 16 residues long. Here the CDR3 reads CASSKDPRQRTGEQFF. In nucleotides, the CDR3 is TGTGCCAGCAGCAAAGACCCCCGACAGAGGACGGGTGAGCAGTTCTTC.

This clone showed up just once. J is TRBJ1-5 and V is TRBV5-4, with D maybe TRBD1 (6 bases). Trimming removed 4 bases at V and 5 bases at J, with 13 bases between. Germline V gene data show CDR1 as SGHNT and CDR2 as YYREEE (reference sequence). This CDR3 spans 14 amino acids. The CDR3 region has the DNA TGTGCCAGCAGCATGGGGGGCAGGGATCAGCCCCAGCATTTT. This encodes CASSMGGRDQPQHF. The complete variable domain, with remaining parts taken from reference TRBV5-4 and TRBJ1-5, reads ETGVTQSPTHLIKTRGQQVTLRCSSQSGHNTVSWYQQALGQGPQFIFQYYREEENGRGNFPPRFSGLQFPNYSSELNVNALELDDSALYLCASSMGGRDQPQHFGDGTRLSIL.